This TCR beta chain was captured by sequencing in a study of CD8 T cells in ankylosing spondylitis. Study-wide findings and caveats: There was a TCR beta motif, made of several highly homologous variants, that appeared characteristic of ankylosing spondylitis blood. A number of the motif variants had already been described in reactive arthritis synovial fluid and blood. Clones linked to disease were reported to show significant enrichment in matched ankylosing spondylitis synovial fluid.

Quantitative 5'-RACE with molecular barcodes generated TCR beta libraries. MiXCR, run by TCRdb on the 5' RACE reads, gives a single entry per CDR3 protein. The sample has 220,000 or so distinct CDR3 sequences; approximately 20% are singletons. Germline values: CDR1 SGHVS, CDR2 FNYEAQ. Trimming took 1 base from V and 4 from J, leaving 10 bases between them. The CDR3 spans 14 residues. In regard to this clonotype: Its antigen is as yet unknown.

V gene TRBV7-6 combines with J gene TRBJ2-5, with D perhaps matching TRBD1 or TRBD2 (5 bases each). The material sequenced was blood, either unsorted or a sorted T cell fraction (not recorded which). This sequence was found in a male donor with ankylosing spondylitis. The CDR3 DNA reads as TGTGCCAGCAGCTTAGATGGGGGTGTAGAGACCCAGTACTTC. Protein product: CASSLDGGVETQYF.